The T cell receptor (beta chain) under discussion was sequenced for a study of cytomegalovirus exposure and HLA in healthy donors. Germline V gene sequence: CDR1 MNHEY, CDR2 SVGAGI. This CDR3 spans 15 amino acids. Trimming removed 5 bases from V and 2 bases from J; junction bases left unmatched: 9. Study conclusions and caveats: A later analysis showed that HLA-associated TCR beta chains had undergone more clonal expansion than equally common others.

The table lists this clone with a few counts. The antigen remains unidentified. The PCR was carried out with 60 Vbeta primers and 13 Jbeta primers. Sequencing was performed with immunoSEQ multiplex PCR; in TCRdb, only in-frame clones are kept and a portion is missing. The sample consists of more than 85,000 clones, less than 9.5% of them appearing once. Specimen: PBMCs. The origin of this receptor is a man aged 45 to 65 in good health and CMV-seropositive. This chain joins TRBV6-5 and TRBJ2-7; 7 bases map to TRBD1. As DNA, the CDR3 is TGTGCCAGCAGTCCCCTGTCGACAGGGACCTACGAGCAGTACTTC. It yields the protein CASSPLSTGTYEQYF.